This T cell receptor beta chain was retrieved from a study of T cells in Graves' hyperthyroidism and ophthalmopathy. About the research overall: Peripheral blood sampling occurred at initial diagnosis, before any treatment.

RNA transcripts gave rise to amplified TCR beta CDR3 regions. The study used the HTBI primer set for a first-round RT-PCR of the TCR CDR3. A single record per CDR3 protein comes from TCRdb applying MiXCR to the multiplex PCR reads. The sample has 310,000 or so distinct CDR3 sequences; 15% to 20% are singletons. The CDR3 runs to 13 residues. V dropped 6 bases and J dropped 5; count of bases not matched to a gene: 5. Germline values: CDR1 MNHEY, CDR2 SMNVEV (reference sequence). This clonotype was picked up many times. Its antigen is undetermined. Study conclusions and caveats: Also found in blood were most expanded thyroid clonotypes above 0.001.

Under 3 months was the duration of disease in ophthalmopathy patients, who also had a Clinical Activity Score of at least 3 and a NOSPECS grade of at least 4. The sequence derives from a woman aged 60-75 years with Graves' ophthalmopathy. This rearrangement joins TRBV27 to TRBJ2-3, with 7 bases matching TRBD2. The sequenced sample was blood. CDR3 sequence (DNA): TGTGCCAGCAGATGGATAGCGGGAGATACGCAGTATTTT. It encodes CASRWIAGDTQYF.